These T cell receptor beta chains were read from a single sample in a study of metastatic and nonmetastatic thyroid tumors. TCRdb reanalyzed the PCR reads via MiXCR. The sample shows over 55,000 clones, just under 30% of them seen only once. The sample was blood. Receptors originate from a female donor with papillary thyroid cancer or a benign thyroid nodule (not recorded which). Some clones in this sample may be carry-over from other donors' samples. Both conserved end residues are part of each CDR3. The order of the fields is clone size, CDR3 length, J gene, D gene, V gene, CDR3 DNA, CDR3 protein. D genes are given only for firm matches. Size is stated for part of the rows, as once, few or many counts, or as a class when the clone is expanded.

- | 17 | TRBJ2-1 | TRBD2 | TRBV15 | TGTGCCACCAGCAGAGGGACTAGCGGGAGCTTCGGAAATGAGCAGTTCTTC | CATSRGTSGSFGNEQFF
- | 14 | TRBJ2-2 | - | TRBV6-1 | TGTGCCAGCAGGGGGACGGGGAACACCGGGGAGCTGTTTTTT | CASRGTGNTGELFF
- | 15 | TRBJ2-7 | TRBD2 | TRBV27 | TGTGCCAGCAGTTTAGAGGCGGGAGGGCGGGACGAGCAGTACTTC | CASSLEAGGRDEQYF
- | 17 | TRBJ2-1 | - | TRBV7-3 | TGTGCCAGCAGCCCGACTGGGGGCTCAGTAGCCTACAATGAGCAGTTCTTC | CASSPTGGSVAYNEQFF
few | 13 | TRBJ2-2 | - | TRBV12-3/TRBV12-4 | TGTGCCAGCAGTTTCGGGGCCCCCGGGGAGCTGTTTTTT | CASSFGAPGELFF
few | 16 | TRBJ1-6 | TRBD1 | TRBV20-1 | TGCAGTGCTAGGGTACAGGGGAGGGCAGGTAGCTCACCCCTCCACTTT | CSARVQGRAGSSPLHF
- | 12 | TRBJ1-4 | - | TRBV12-3/TRBV12-4 | TGTGCCAGCAGCCCCAGGCCATCCGAACTGTTTTTT | CASSPRPSELFF
many | 14 | TRBJ2-3 | - | TRBV5-8 | TGTGCCAGCAGCTTCGGCAGGGACACAGATACGCAGTATTTT | CASSFGRDTDTQYF
few | 13 | TRBJ1-5 | - | TRBV6-1 | TGTGCCAGCACTGGGGGGCAGGATCAGCCCCAGCATTTT | CASTGGQDQPQHF
- | 13 | TRBJ2-1 | - | TRBV6-1 | TGTGCCAGCAGTCAGTTCCCCTACAATGAGCAGTTCTTC | CASSQFPYNEQFF
- | 14 | TRBJ1-1 | TRBD1 | TRBV15 | TGTGCCACCAGCCGGGACAGGGGAGATACTGAAGCTTTCTTT | CATSRDRGDTEAFF
medium-sized | 17 | TRBJ2-3 | TRBD2 | TRBV12-3/TRBV12-4 | TGTGCCAGCGCCCCCCAAAGGGCTAGCGGGAGCACAGATACGCAGTATTTT | CASAPQRASGSTDTQYF
- | 15 | TRBJ1-2 | - | TRBV7-2 | TGTGCCAGCAGCTCCCCCTCGGCAGGGCAATATGGCTACACCTTC | CASSSPSAGQYGYTF
- | 16 | TRBJ1-1 | - | TRBV11-2 | TGTGCCAGCAGCTTCACATTGACCAGACCGAACACTGAAGCTTTCTTT | CASSFTLTRPNTEAFF
many | 16 | TRBJ1-5 | - | TRBV28 | TGTGCCAGCAGTTTTTCCTGGACAGAAGTCAATCAGCCCCAGCATTTT | CASSFSWTEVNQPQHF
once | 13 | TRBJ1-1 | - | TRBV7-3 | TGTGCCAGCAGTGATTTTAGGAACACTGAAGCTTTCTTT | CASSDFRNTEAFF
many | 14 | TRBJ1-2 | - | TRBV12-3/TRBV12-4 | TGTGCCAGCCGCCCGGGGGGGGGTAACTATGGCTACACCTTC | CASRPGGGNYGYTF
few | 16 | TRBJ2-7 | - | TRBV10-3 | TGTGCCATCAGTGAGTCGGGTTGGCAGGCCTCCTACGAGCAGTACTTC | CAISESGWQASYEQYF
few | 12 | TRBJ1-1 | - | TRBV24-1 | TGTGCCACCAAACAGGGTTGGACTGAAGCTTTCTTT | CATKQGWTEAFF
few | 15 | TRBJ2-3 | - | TRBV6-6 | TGTGCCAGCAGTTACTCGAATACCTTGGGAGATACGCAGTATTTT | CASSYSNTLGDTQYF
- | 12 | TRBJ2-3 | - | TRBV5-1 | TGCGCCAGCAGTGGGGATGCAGATACGCAGTATTTT | CASSGDADTQYF
- | 14 | TRBJ1-4 | - | TRBV20-1 | TGCAGTGCTAGAGATCCAGGGCGTAATGAAAAACTGTTTTTT | CSARDPGRNEKLFF
few | 16 | TRBJ2-3 | - | TRBV28 | TGTGCCAGCAGTTTCGGGGAAAGGTGGCATTTAGATACGCAGTATTTT | CASSFGERWHLDTQYF
- | 18 | TRBJ2-3 | - | TRBV6-1 | TGTGCCAGCAGTGAACGGTCCTACCAAACAGGGAGCACAGATACGCAGTATTTT | CASSERSYQTGSTDTQYF
- | 14 | TRBJ1-2 | - | TRBV6-2/TRBV6-3 | TGTGCCAGCAGTTCAGTTACAATCAACTATGGCTACACCTTC | CASSSVTINYGYTF
- | 13 | TRBJ1-2 | - | TRBV30 | TGTGCCTGGAGGCCCAGGGCAGGGGCGGGCTACACCTTC | CAWRPRAGAGYTF
many | 12 | TRBJ1-1 | - | TRBV29-1 | TGCAGCGTTGAAGGTAGGAACACTGAAGCTTTCTTT | CSVEGRNTEAFF
- | 15 | TRBJ2-3 | - | TRBV9 | TGTGCCAGCAGCGTAATGTCTAGCGACACAGATACGCAGTATTTT | CASSVMSSDTDTQYF
few | 13 | TRBJ1-2 | - | TRBV12-3/TRBV12-4 | TGTGCCAGCAGTTTGCGGGGCGCCTATGGCTACACCTTC | CASSLRGAYGYTF
few | 16 | TRBJ1-2 | TRBD1 | TRBV27 | TGTGCCAGCAGCGCCCGACCGGGACAGGGAGTAGAGGGCTACACCTTC | CASSARPGQGVEGYTF
- | 15 | TRBJ1-6 | - | TRBV5-1 | TGCGCCAGCAGCTTGGAGCCAGCTACGAATTCACCCCTCCACTTT | CASSLEPATNSPLHF
few | 16 | TRBJ1-5 | TRBD1 | TRBV12-3/TRBV12-4 | TGTGCCAGCAGTTTAATGGGGGGACAGCTCAATCAGCCCCAGCATTTT | CASSLMGGQLNQPQHF
few | 13 | TRBJ1-1 | - | TRBV6-1 | TGTGCCAGCAGTGAACACAGGAACACTGAAGCTTTCTTT | CASSEHRNTEAFF
- | 15 | TRBJ1-3 | - | TRBV19 | TGTGCCAGTAGTAAGCGACAGGAGGTTGGAAACACCATATATTTT | CASSKRQEVGNTIYF
many | 14 | TRBJ2-7 | - | TRBV20-1 | TGCAGTGCTAGAGAACCTAGCGACATCTACGAGCAGTACTTC | CSAREPSDIYEQYF
once | 14 | TRBJ1-1 | - | TRBV4-1 | TGCGCCAGCAGCCCTCCAGGGTTGAACACTGAAGCTTTCTTT | CASSPPGLNTEAFF
- | 13 | TRBJ1-2 | TRBD1 | TRBV28 | TGTGCCAGCAGTCCCGGGACAGGGGGTGGCTACACCTTC | CASSPGTGGGYTF
medium-sized | 16 | TRBJ2-1 | TRBD1 | TRBV28 | TGTGCCAGCAGGAGTTTGACCTATTCAGGGGGCGCTGAGCAGTTCTTC | CASRSLTYSGGAEQFF
- | 15 | TRBJ2-7 | - | TRBV27 | TGTGCCAGCAGTTTATTCTGGCAGGGTGCGTACGAGCAGTACTTC | CASSLFWQGAYEQYF
many | 19 | TRBJ2-5 | TRBD1 | TRBV4-3 | TGCGCCAGCAGCCAAGAGGTCCCAGGGGGCGTAGGGGGAATCGAGACCCAGTACTTC | CASSQEVPGGVGGIETQYF
- | 15 | TRBJ1-1 | - | TRBV5-1 | TGCGCCAGCAGCTTGGCGGAAGATCTGAACACTGAAGCTTTCTTT | CASSLAEDLNTEAFF
- | 16 | TRBJ2-1 | TRBD1 | TRBV6-2/TRBV6-3 | TGTGCCAGCAGTTACGCCGGGACAGAGGGGATAAATGAGCAGTTCTTC | CASSYAGTEGINEQFF
few | 13 | TRBJ2-7 | - | TRBV27 | TGTGCCAGCAGTTTAAAAGGGACCTACGAGCAGTACTTC | CASSLKGTYEQYF
- | 13 | TRBJ1-1 | - | TRBV6-1 | TGTGCCAGCAGTCAGATAGGGCGTACTGAAGCTTTCTTT | CASSQIGRTEAFF
many | 15 | TRBJ2-3 | - | TRBV11-1 | TGTGCCAGCAGCCGACTTACAGGGCGCACAGATACGCAGTATTTT | CASSRLTGRTDTQYF
few | 17 | TRBJ2-1 | TRBD2 | TRBV4-2 | TGTGCCAGCAGCCCCACCCCGGGACTAGCGGGGTGGAATGAGCAGTTCTTC | CASSPTPGLAGWNEQFF
- | 13 | TRBJ2-1 | - | TRBV7-2 | TGTGCCAGCAGCTTCTGGTCGGGGGATGAGCAGTTCTTC | CASSFWSGDEQFF
- | 15 | TRBJ2-3 | - | TRBV11-3 | TGTGCCAGCTCTTTTGGGGGCAGGGCTCCAGATACGCAGTATTTT | CASSFGGRAPDTQYF
- | 15 | TRBJ2-1 | TRBD2 | TRBV6-1 | TGTGCCAGCCACCGAGGACTAGCGGGAGCGGGTGAGCAGTTCTTC | CASHRGLAGAGEQFF
few | 14 | TRBJ1-2 | - | TRBV20-1 | TGCAGTGCTAGAGATCGGGGCCTAGTCTATGGCTACACCTTC | CSARDRGLVYGYTF
- | 12 | TRBJ1-1 | - | TRBV6-1 | TGTGCCAGCAGTGAAGTTAACACTGAAGCTTTCTTT | CASSEVNTEAFF